The 13 T cell receptor beta chains below come from one sample, sequenced in a study of regulatory T cells in long-lasting Graves disease. This sample's time point: persistent/refractory GD, antithyroid drugs over 5 years with positive TRAb. With RNA extracted from PBMCs as input, the TCR library was made. Construction of TCR beta libraries relied on iRepertoire HTBI primers and on Arm-PCR targeting CDR3 regions. TCRdb recomputed calls from the multiplex PCR reads with MiXCR, one row per CDR3 protein. This table has 300,000 to 500,000 distinct CDR3 sequences, around 21% appearing once. Here the sequenced sample was peripheral blood mononuclear cells (PBMCs), taken when the disease was refractory, from a patient treated with antithyroid drugs. These receptors came from a female donor with Graves disease.

This chain joins TRBV12-3 or TRBV12-4 and TRBJ2-7; tentative D call: TRBD1 (6 bases). CDR3 length: 14 residues. The germline V and J ends were trimmed by 5 bases and 6 bases, with 17 bases remaining between them. The chain's CDR3 is CASSPAGQLFEQYF. CDR3 DNA: TGTGCCAGCAGTCCGGCCGGACAGCTCTTCGAGCAGTACTTC.

In its sample, this clonotype was seen many times. J is TRBJ2-5 and V is TRBV7-2; tentative D call: TRBD2 (6 bases). V lost 0 bases to trimming and J lost 3 bases, with 11 bases between them. The CDR3 runs 15 residues. Germline V gene data show CDR1 as SGHTA and CDR2 as FQGNSA. The CDR3 DNA follows: TGTGCCAGCAGCTTAGCGGAGGACTACAAAGAGACCCAGTACTTC. Translation gives CASSLAEDYKETQYF.

This chain joins TRBV20-1 and TRBJ2-3, with D tentatively TRBD1 (5 bases). Trimming stripped 5 bases from V and 1 base from J, with 13 bases between. The CDR3 loop spans 14 amino acids. Germline V lookup: CDR1 DFQATT, CDR2 SNEGSKA (reference sequence). The CDR3 region has the DNA TGCAGTGCTCTCGTATGGGGCCGCACAGATACGCAGTATTTT. Translation: CSALVWGRTDTQYF.

This clonotype was recorded a few times. J is TRBJ2-7 and V is TRBV5-1; a possible D gene is TRBD2 (5 bases). CDR1 is SGHRS and CDR2 is YFSETQ in the germline V gene. The V and J ends lost 5 bases and 0 bases respectively, with 9 bases between them. The CDR3 loop spans 13 amino acids. CDR3 sequence: CASSSSRSYEQYF. The CDR3 bases are TGCGCCAGCAGTTCTAGCCGCTCCTACGAGCAGTACTTC.

The chain recombines TRBV11-2 with TRBJ2-7; D unclear. Trimming cost V 1 base and J 3 bases, with 7 bases left between them. This CDR3 is built from 13 residues. Germline V CDR1 and CDR2: SGHAT, FQNNGV. DNA for the CDR3: TGTGCCAGCAGCTTAGTAAACGACTACGAGCAGTACTTC. This encodes CASSLVNDYEQYF.

V and J are TRBV19 and TRBJ2-1; D gene ambiguous. Germline V lookup: CDR1 LNHDA, CDR2 SQIVND (reference sequence). CDR3 length equals 13 residues. V lost 6 bases and J lost 8, with 14 bases in between. CDR3 sequence reads: CASSSRRLDEQFF. Here the CDR3 DNA reads TGTGCCAGTAGCAGCCGTCGGCTCGATGAGCAGTTCTTC.

This clonotype was counted ten times or more. V usage is TRBV7-9 and J usage is TRBJ2-7, with 11 bases that match TRBD2. Germline V gene lookup returns CDR1 SEHNR and CDR2 FQNEAQ (reference sequence). This CDR3 has 12 residues. V shed 1 base, J shed 13 bases, and the junction held 3 bases outside the gene matches. The CDR3 nucleotides read TGTGCCAGCAGCTTAGACGGGACTAGCGGTTACTTC. It encodes CASSLDGTSGYF.

With respect to this clonotype: A far larger clone is one base from this, pointing to a likely read error. The chain carries TRBV7-2 and TRBJ2-7; 8 positions match TRBD1. The germline V gene encodes CDR1 SGHTA and CDR2 FQGNSA. This CDR3 has 14 amino acids. CDR3 in amino acids: CAGSSGTGAYEQYF. CDR3 DNA: TGTGCCGGCAGCTCCGGGACAGGTGCTTACGAGCAGTACTTC.

The sample holds many counts of this clonotype. This rearrangement joins TRBV28 to TRBJ2-5; TRBD2 agrees at 11 bases. Germline loops: CDR1 MDHEN, CDR2 SYDVKM. The CDR3 runs 14 residues. The trim removed 5 bases at V and 2 bases at J, leaving 1 base unmatched. CDR3 loop: CASSPSGGQETQYF. The CDR3 nucleotides are TGTGCCAGCAGTCCTAGCGGGGGGCAAGAGACCCAGTACTTC.

V and J are TRBV20-1 and TRBJ2-3; D is uncertain. The CDR3 has 11 residues. The ends were cut back, 6 bases at V and 6 bases at J, with 10 bases in the middle. Germline V gene data show CDR1 as DFQATT and CDR2 as SNEGSKA (reference sequence). The CDR3 sequence is CSATLGDTQYF. Written as DNA, the CDR3 is TGCAGTGCAACCCTTGGGGATACGCAGTATTTT.

This clonotype has at least ten counts. The chain uses TRBV20-1 and TRBJ2-7, with TRBD2 matching over 10 bases. The CDR3 loop spans 15 amino acids. After removal of 1 base from V and 4 bases from J, the junction contained 7 bases not matched to a gene. CDR1 is DFQATT, CDR2 SNEGSKA, per germline (reference sequence). The CDR3 nucleotides are TGCAGTGCTAGAGTGGCTAGCGGGAGTAAGTACGAGCAGTACTTC. Its protein is CSARVASGSKYEQYF.

The rearrangement links TRBV4-2 to TRBJ1-6; no clear D. This CDR3 is built from 16 residues. Trimming took off 0 bases at V and 7 bases at J, with 13 bases between the two ends. In germline, CDR1 is LGHNA, CDR2 YNFKEQ. The CDR3 reads CASSQDWSAPNSPLHF. CDR3 coding DNA: TGTGCCAGCAGCCAAGATTGGTCAGCCCCAAATTCACCCCTCCACTTT.

There are many counts of this clonotype. V usage is TRBV12-3 or TRBV12-4 and J usage is TRBJ2-2; 8 bases are shared with TRBD1. The CDR3 is 15 amino acids. Trimming took 5 bases from V and 4 from J; bases not matched to a gene: 6. CDR3 nucleotides: TGTGCCAGCAGTACAAGACAGGGGTCCACCGGGGAGCTGTTTTTT. The encoded protein is CASSTRQGSTGELFF.